These T cell receptor beta chains were read from a single sample in a study of early T cells in non-severe SARS-CoV-2 infection. Each CDR3 protein gets one entry after TCRdb re-called the 5' RACE reads with MiXCR. The table lists roughly 83,000 distinct CDR3 sequences, more than 9% of them singletons. The source was whole blood, collected at baseline. The source is an adult who was a healthcare worker with PCR-confirmed SARS-CoV-2 infection or an uninfected control (not recorded which). CDR3s include the opening cysteine and the closing phenylalanine or tryptophan. Each record gives: clone size, V gene, J gene, D gene, CDR3 protein, CDR3 DNA. The D gene is left open where the match is weak. Size tells how often a clone was seen (once, few, many) or the class of an expanded clone, and some rows leave it out.

>many|TRBV28|TRBJ1-5|-
CASRQEDQPQHF
TGTGCCAGCAGGCAGGAAGATCAGCCCCAGCATTTT
>-|TRBV19|TRBJ2-7|-
CASSIGGYYEQYF
TGTGCCAGTAGTATCGGAGGTTACTACGAGCAGTACTTC
>few|TRBV19|TRBJ1-2|-
CASSETAIYGYTF
TGTGCCAGTAGCGAGACAGCTATCTATGGCTACACCTTC
>-|TRBV28|TRBJ1-4|-
CASSPWGLNEKLFF
TGTGCCAGCAGCCCTTGGGGGCTTAATGAAAAACTGTTTTTT
>few|TRBV20-1|TRBJ2-6|TRBD1
CSAPTGGAKSGANVLTF
TGCAGTGCTCCAACAGGGGGCGCGAAGTCTGGGGCCAACGTCCTGACTTTC
>few|TRBV7-3|TRBJ2-3|-
CASSLGRRYTDTQYF
TGTGCCAGCAGCTTAGGTCGTCGATACACAGATACGCAGTATTTT
>many|TRBV7-3|TRBJ2-3|TRBD2
CASSLNRRLAGVTDTQYF
TGTGCCAGCAGCTTAAATCGTAGACTAGCGGGAGTCACAGATACGCAGTATTTT
>-|TRBV19|TRBJ1-1|-
CASSIIGANTEAFF
TGTGCCAGTAGTATAATCGGAGCGAACACTGAAGCTTTCTTT
>many|TRBV27|TRBJ2-7|TRBD2
CASSFQAGGGYEQYF
TGTGCCAGCAGTTTTCAGGCGGGAGGGGGCTACGAGCAGTACTTC
>-|TRBV6-5|TRBJ2-1|-
CASSYGGSSYNEQFF
TGTGCCAGCAGTTACGGGGGGAGCTCCTACAATGAGCAGTTCTTC
>many|TRBV12-3/TRBV12-4|TRBJ2-6|-
CAGQPSGANVLTF
TGTGCAGGGCAGCCCTCTGGGGCCAACGTCCTGACTTTC
>-|TRBV24-1|TRBJ2-2|-
CATSRSSGELFF
TGTGCCACCAGTCGCAGCTCCGGGGAGCTGTTTTTT
>few|TRBV5-4|TRBJ2-1|TRBD2
CASNLLAGSYNEQFF
TGTGCCAGCAACCTACTAGCGGGGTCCTACAATGAGCAGTTCTTC
>few|TRBV7-3|TRBJ2-2|-
CATGTNETPGSCFF
-
>many|TRBV11-2|TRBJ2-1|TRBD1
CASSSPLRGSNYNEQFF
TGTGCCAGCAGCTCTCCCCTCAGGGGGTCTAATTACAATGAGCAGTTCTTC
>many|TRBV11-2|TRBJ2-7|-
CASSGDGPYEQYF
TGTGCCAGCAGCGGGGACGGCCCCTACGAGCAGTACTTC
>many|TRBV14|TRBJ2-6|-
CASSPRRWTSSGANVLTF
TGTGCCAGCAGCCCCCGTCGGTGGACCTCCTCTGGGGCCAACGTCCTGACTTTC
>-|TRBV7-3|TRBJ2-1|-
CASSRDLSPYNEQFF
TGTGCCAGCAGCCGGGACCTTTCCCCCTACAATGAGCAGTTCTTC
>-|TRBV7-2|TRBJ2-2|TRBD2
CASSSSGSKGGELFF
TGTGCCAGCAGCTCGAGCGGGAGTAAGGGCGGGGAGCTGTTTTTT
>-|TRBV27|TRBJ2-1|TRBD1
CASSLWDRGNNEQFF
TGTGCCAGCAGTTTATGGGACAGGGGTAATAATGAGCAGTTCTTC
>-|TRBV2|TRBJ2-1|TRBD2
CASSETSGGYNEQFF
TGTGCCAGCAGTGAGACTAGCGGGGGCTACAATGAGCAGTTCTTC
>many|TRBV29-1|TRBJ2-7|-
CSVGQSGDEQYF
TGCAGCGTTGGGCAGAGCGGCGACGAGCAGTACTTC
>few|TRBV3-1|TRBJ1-4|-
CASSQAGALNEKLFF
TGTGCCAGCAGCCAAGCCGGGGCCTTGAATGAAAAACTGTTTTTT
>many|TRBV19|TRBJ2-7|-
CASSLDWGSSYEQYF
TGTGCCAGTAGCCTCGATTGGGGGAGCTCCTACGAGCAGTACTTC
>few|TRBV20-1|TRBJ2-1|TRBD2
CSATGTSGSSYNEQFF
TGCAGTGCTACCGGGACTAGCGGGAGCTCCTACAATGAGCAGTTCTTC
>few|TRBV2|TRBJ2-5|TRBD1
CASFWSVGTVQETQYF
TGTGCCAGCTTCTGGTCTGTGGGGACAGTTCAAGAGACCCAGTACTTC
>-|TRBV12-3/TRBV12-4|TRBJ2-7|-
CASRSLATEQYF
TGTGCCAGCAGGTCGCTAGCGACCGAGCAGTACTTC
>many|TRBV11-2|TRBJ1-6|TRBD1
CASSRQGRSPLHF
TGTGCCAGCAGCCGACAGGGGCGGTCACCCCTCCACTTT
>-|TRBV20-1|TRBJ2-1|TRBD2
CSARDLAGVLSPYNEQFF
TGCAGTGCTAGAGATCTAGCGGGAGTTTTGTCTCCCTACAATGAGCAGTTCTTC
>-|TRBV7-2|TRBJ2-3|-
CASSLGVDTQYF
TGTGCCAGCAGCTTAGGGGTAGATACGCAGTATTTT
>-|TRBV12-3/TRBV12-4|TRBJ2-6|-
CASSSDSGANVLTF
TGTGCCAGCAGTTCAGACTCTGGGGCCAACGTCCTGACTTTC
>many|TRBV15|TRBJ2-1|-
CATSRVLWLGVDNEQFF
TGTGCCACCAGCAGAGTTTTGTGGCTTGGGGTAGACAATGAGCAGTTCTTC
>-|TRBV29-1|TRBJ2-1|-
CSVDRLYDNEQFF
TGCAGCGTTGACCGACTCTATGACAATGAGCAGTTCTTC
>many|TRBV14|TRBJ2-1|TRBD1
CASSQDLTGALYNEQFF
TGTGCCAGCAGCCAAGATCTTACAGGGGCCCTATACAATGAGCAGTTCTTC
>many|TRBV12-3/TRBV12-4|TRBJ1-2|-
CASSPGRNYGYTF
TGTGCCAGCAGCCCGGGACGGAACTATGGCTACACCTTC
>-|TRBV2|TRBJ2-5|-
CASTGAQRETQYF
TGTGCCAGCACTGGGGCACAACGAGAGACCCAGTACTTC
>few|TRBV28|TRBJ2-7|TRBD2
CASSLLAGQVGNEQYF
TGTGCCAGCAGTTTATTAGCGGGTCAGGTGGGCAACGAGCAGTACTTC
>few|TRBV7-9|TRBJ1-1|-
CASSPEAFF
TGTGCCAGCAGCCCTGAAGCTTTCTTT
>few|TRBV14|TRBJ2-4|TRBD2
CASSPTSGRAKNIQYF
TGTGCCAGCAGCCCGACTAGCGGGAGGGCCAAAAACATTCAGTACTTC
>few|TRBV7-9|TRBJ2-7|-
CASSLDSFSEQYF
TGTGCCAGCAGCTTAGACTCTTTTTCCGAGCAGTACTTC
>-|TRBV20-1|TRBJ2-5|-
CSAYIARKETQYF
TGCAGTGCTTATATAGCGCGTAAAGAGACCCAGTACTTC
>-|TRBV6-2/TRBV6-3|TRBJ1-5|-
CASSFDPLQPQHF
TGTGCCAGCAGTTTTGATCCCCTGCAGCCCCAGCATTTT
>-|TRBV27|TRBJ2-7|TRBD1
CASSPMTGVEFEQYF
TGTGCCAGCAGTCCCATGACAGGGGTTGAATTCGAGCAGTACTTC
>many|TRBV5-1|TRBJ2-3|TRBD2
CASSHWTSGADTQYF
TGCGCCAGCAGCCACTGGACTAGCGGAGCAGATACGCAGTATTTT
>few|TRBV27|TRBJ1-1|-
CASSSGGAEAFF
TGTGCCAGCAGTTCTGGGGGGGCTGAAGCTTTCTTT
>few|TRBV7-2|TRBJ2-5|-
CASSLGWRLAQYQETQYF
TGTGCCAGCAGCTTAGGGTGGAGGCTAGCTCAGTACCAAGAGACCCAGTACTTC
>-|TRBV19|TRBJ2-6|-
CASTPPGSGANVLTF
TGTGCCAGTACCCCACCCGGCTCTGGGGCCAACGTCCTGACTTTC
>-|TRBV6-1|TRBJ2-1|-
CASSLLADNEQFF
TGTGCCAGCAGTTTGTTAGCAGACAATGAGCAGTTCTTC